Shown below are 17 T cell receptor beta chains from a single sample sequenced in a study of molecular identifiers for immune sequencing clone quantification. Via MiXCR, TCRdb re-called the PCR reads, giving one row per CDR3 protein. Here the sample spans about 640,000 distinct CDR3 sequences, about 20% being singletons. What was sequenced was naive CD8+ T cells from blood, with Jurkat cell RNA spiked in. As for subset: FACS-sorted CD8+CD4-CCR7+CD45RA+ naive T cells. These receptors all stem from a human donor in good health. Some libraries in this study had Jurkat cell RNA spiked in.

The chain has TRBV12-3 or TRBV12-4 and TRBJ2-2; D is ambiguous. The CDR3 runs to 17 residues. V lost 3 bases and J lost 4, with 18 bases in between. CDR3 loop: CASSFFDQRLVTGELFF. DNA of the CDR3: TGTGCCAGCAGTTTTTTTGATCAGCGTCTGGTCACCGGGGAGCTGTTTTTT.

Of note for this clonotype: A read error may explain this, as a much larger clone is one base away. The V call is TRBV27, the J call TRBJ2-7; TRBD2 might be the D (7 bases). V was cut by 2 bases and J by 2 bases, with 13 bases left in between. The germline V gene has CDR1 MNHEY and CDR2 SMNVEV (reference sequence). This CDR3 region has 15 residues. The chain's CDR3 is CASSLAWGGPYEQYF. CDR3 nucleotides: TGTGCCAGCAGTTTAGCGTGGGGGGGGCCCTACGAGCAGTACTTC.

This clonotype has ten or more counts. V gene TRBV28 combines with J gene TRBJ2-7, with 8 bases lining up with TRBD1. CDR1 is MDHEN, CDR2 SYDVKM, per germline. This CDR3 is built from 15 residues. The junction had 9 bases not matched to a gene; V was cut back by 4 bases and J by 4 bases. The CDR3 nucleotides read TGTGCCAGCAGTTCCCGACAGGGGTTAAGGTACGAGCAGTACTTC. It specifies CASSSRQGLRYEQYF.

The chain recombines TRBV12-3 or TRBV12-4 with TRBJ2-1, with 10 bases aligning to TRBD2. This CDR3 has 20 amino acids. The ends lost 2 bases at V and 4 bases at J; junction bases unmatched: 17. This CDR3 reads CASSLFLAGEPGTSYNEQFF. CDR3 bases: TGTGCCAGCAGTTTATTTCTAGCGGGAGAGCCGGGTACTTCGTACAATGAGCAGTTCTTC.

Comments on this clonotype: A read error may explain this, as a much larger clone is one base away. The chain employs TRBV28 and TRBJ1-4, with 7 bases that match TRBD1. V lost 10 bases to trimming and J lost 0 bases; unmatched junction nucleotides: 8. Germline CDR1 reads MDHEN; CDR2 reads SYDVKM. The CDR3 runs to 15 residues. CDR3 amino acids: CANRYTGATNEKLFF. CDR3 coding DNA: TGTGCCAACAGATATACAGGGGCAACTAATGAAAAACTGTTTTTT.

This clonotype was recorded many times. The rearrangement uses TRBV15 and TRBJ2-5, with TRBD2 matching 7 bases. Germline CDR1 reads LNHNV; CDR2 reads YYDKDF (reference sequence). This CDR3 has 14 amino acids. V was clipped by 8 bases and J by 0 bases; unmatched bases: 6. The CDR3 sequence is CATGGGSYQETQYF. The CDR3 nucleotides are TGTGCCACCGGCGGGGGTTCGTACCAAGAGACCCAGTACTTC.

Many counts were recorded for this clonotype. The chain combines TRBV29-1 with TRBJ1-4; D remains ambiguous. Germline V gene data show CDR1 as SQVTM and CDR2 as ANQGSEA. V dropped 2 bases and J dropped 4 bases, with 8 bases sitting between them. This CDR3 is 13 amino acids long. CDR3 coding DNA: TGCAGCGTTGAAATACCCCTTAATGAAAAACTGTTTTTT. Translating it yields CSVEIPLNEKLFF.

Many counts were recorded for this clonotype. The chain employs TRBV7-2 and TRBJ2-3, with 11 bases lining up with TRBD2. Germline values: CDR1 SGHTA, CDR2 FQGNSA. The CDR3 has 19 residues. V shed 3 bases, J shed 2 bases, and the junction held 13 bases outside the gene matches. CDR3 in DNA: TGTGCCAGCAGCTTGACGGTTTTACCGGGACTAGCGGCCACAGATACGCAGTATTTT. This codes for CASSLTVLPGLAATDTQYF.

In its sample, this clonotype was seen many times. This sequence joins TRBV7-9 and TRBJ2-7; a weak D match, TRBD2 (5 bases). With 4 bases removed from V and 4 bases from J, the gap between germline ends came to 11 bases. This CDR3 comprises 13 residues. Germline CDR1 reads SEHNR; CDR2 reads FQNEAQ (reference sequence). This chain's CDR3 is CASSSAGTYEQYF. CDR3 sequence (DNA): TGTGCCAGCAGCTCGGCGGGTACGTACGAGCAGTACTTC.

This clonotype has just a few counts. The rearrangement joins TRBV30 to TRBJ2-1; a weak D match, TRBD2 (5 bases). The V gene lost 0 bases and the J gene lost 0 bases, with 12 bases spanning the gap. Germline V CDR1 and CDR2: GTSNPN, SVGIG (reference sequence). This CDR3 contains 16 residues. CDR3 nucleotides: TGTGCCTGGAGTGTAGGTGGACGGGGCTCCTACAATGAGCAGTTCTTC. The encoded protein is CAWSVGGRGSYNEQFF.

V gene TRBV19 combines with J gene TRBJ1-1; D possibly corresponds to TRBD1 (5 bases). V was cut by 8 bases and J by 6 bases, with 16 bases left in between. This CDR3 has 13 amino acids. Germline V gene sequence: CDR1 LNHDA, CDR2 SQIVND (reference sequence). The CDR3, as DNA: TGTGCCAGTGGGACGGGGGGTTTGGCTGAAGCTTTCTTT. Its protein is CASGTGGLAEAFF.

This clonotype was counted between two and nine times. The chain joins TRBV20-1 to TRBJ2-7, with 8 bases that match TRBD1. CDR1 is DFQATT and CDR2 is SNEGSKA in the germline V gene (reference sequence). CDR3 length equals 14 residues. With 4 bases clipped from V and 3 bases from J, the junction kept 8 bases outside the gene matches. The CDR3 spells CSAKLADRVYEQYF. DNA of the CDR3: TGCAGTGCTAAACTTGCGGACAGGGTCTACGAGCAGTACTTC.

The table lists this clonotype with many counts. One end of the junction fails to match germline, which may point to a read error. The V gene is TRBV2, the J gene TRBJ2-4, with D possibly matching TRBD1 (6 bases). The germline V gene encodes CDR1 SNHLY and CDR2 FYNNEI. The CDR3 has 9 residues. The CDR3 loop reads CAGKDRLNF. DNA of the CDR3: TGTGCCGGAAAGGACAGATTGAACTTC. The full variable domain, its missing parts supplied by reference TRBV2 and TRBJ2-4, is EPEVTQTPSHQVTQMGQEVILRCVPISNHLYFYWYRQILGQKVEFLVSFYNNEISEKSEIFDDQFSVERPDGSNFTLKIRSTKLEDSAMYFCAGKDRLNFGAGTRLSVL.

The chain has TRBV7-6 and TRBJ2-3, with 8 bases that match TRBD2. This CDR3 has 17 amino acids. V shed 0 bases, J shed 2 bases, and the junction held 7 bases outside the gene matches. The germline CDR1 and CDR2 sequences are SGHVS and FNYEAQ. CDR3 bases: TGTGCCAGCAGCTTAGCGGGCTCGGGGGGGACCACAGATACGCAGTATTTT. Translating it yields CASSLAGSGGTTDTQYF.

This clonotype was counted many times. Written as DNA, the CDR3 is TGCGCCAGCAGCCAAGACGGGACGTGGGACACTGAAGCTTTCTTT. Protein sequence: CASSQDGTWDTEAFF. The chain couples TRBV4-1 to TRBJ1-1; D perhaps matches TRBD1 (5 bases). The CDR3 is 15 amino acids. V was trimmed by 0 bases and J by 3 bases, leaving 11 bases between them. Germline V gene lookup returns CDR1 MGHRA and CDR2 YSYEKL.

This clonotype was observed a few times. The V gene is TRBV7-2, the J gene TRBJ2-5; D is unresolved. The CDR3 is 13 residues long. V lost 1 base to trimming and J lost 5 bases, with 8 bases between them. Germline CDR1 reads SGHTA; CDR2 reads FQGNSA. The chain's CDR3 is CASSLVQAETQYF. In DNA form, the CDR3 reads TGTGCCAGCAGCTTAGTTCAGGCCGAGACCCAGTACTTC.

The chain couples TRBV5-1 to TRBJ2-7, with a tentative D call TRBD1 (6 bases). The CDR3 length is 13 residues. The V end lost 8 bases, the J end lost 1 base, and 13 bases lay between the germline ends. The V gene's germline CDR1 is SGHRS and CDR2 YFSETQ. The CDR3 coding sequence is TGCGCCAGTACGACAGGAGATTCCTACGAGCAGTACTTC. Encoded protein: CASTTGDSYEQYF.